A selection of T cell receptor beta chains follows, all from one sample in a study of T cell repertoires in cytomegalovirus infection. TCRdb itself ran the reads through MiXCR, one entry per CDR3 protein. Of approximately 500,000 distinct CDR3 sequences listed, about 15% were seen once; the top ten hold about 24%. Sequenced material: CD8+ T cells from PBMCs. The receptors originated from a human donor in good health (CMV status not recorded). Some clones in this sample may be carry-over from other donors' samples. Each CDR3 is given with its conserved first and last residue. Each record gives: clone size, V gene, D gene, J gene, CDR3 protein, CDR3 DNA. A D gene is named only where the DNA matches it firmly. Part of the rows lack a size; the others show once, few, many or a class for expanded clones.

abundance: many; v_gene: TRBV11-1; d_gene: TRBD1; j_gene: TRBJ2-7; CDR3aa: CASSFRQGLSYEQYF; CDR3nt: TGTGCCAGCAGCTTTCGACAGGGTCTATCCTACGAGCAGTACTTC
abundance: many; v_gene: TRBV11-2; d_gene: TRBD2; j_gene: TRBJ2-1; CDR3aa: CASSLVASGSFTYNEQFF; CDR3nt: TGTGCCAGCAGCTTAGTGGCTAGCGGGAGTTTCACCTACAATGAGCAGTTCTTC
abundance: NA; v_gene: TRBV19; d_gene: NA; j_gene: TRBJ1-1; CDR3aa: CASSIRAADTEAFF; CDR3nt: TGTGCCAGTAGTATACGGGCCGCGGACACTGAAGCTTTCTTT
abundance: many; v_gene: TRBV10-2; d_gene: TRBD1; j_gene: TRBJ1-1; CDR3aa: CASLSPGQQNTEAFF; CDR3nt: TGCGCCAGTTTATCCCCGGGACAGCAGAACACTGAAGCTTTCTTT
abundance: NA; v_gene: TRBV28; d_gene: NA; j_gene: TRBJ2-1; CDR3aa: CASSLIGEDEQFF; CDR3nt: TGTGCCAGCAGTTTGATCGGTGAGGATGAGCAGTTCTTC
abundance: many; v_gene: TRBV6-1; d_gene: NA; j_gene: TRBJ2-3; CDR3aa: CASTLRGPWAPTDTQYF; CDR3nt: TGTGCCAGCACCCTCCGTGGACCCTGGGCTCCAACAGATACGCAGTATTTT
abundance: many; v_gene: TRBV19; d_gene: TRBD2; j_gene: TRBJ2-5; CDR3aa: CASRGSGGRETQYF; CDR3nt: TGTGCCAGCAGAGGTAGCGGGGGGCGAGAGACCCAGTACTTC
abundance: many; v_gene: TRBV7-6; d_gene: NA; j_gene: TRBJ2-1; CDR3aa: CASSRAGDNEQFF; CDR3nt: TGTGCCAGCAGTCGGGCCGGGGACAATGAGCAGTTCTTC
abundance: NA; v_gene: TRBV4-2; d_gene: NA; j_gene: TRBJ2-7; CDR3aa: CASSQEQSSEREQYF; CDR3nt: TGTGCCAGCAGCCAAGAACAATCTAGCGAGAGGGAGCAGTACTTC
abundance: few; v_gene: TRBV20-1; d_gene: TRBD2; j_gene: TRBJ2-3; CDR3aa: CSARDVTGGIRSTDTQYF; CDR3nt: TGCAGTGCTAGAGATGTCACGGGAGGTATAAGAAGCACAGATACGCAGTATTTT
abundance: many; v_gene: TRBV12-3/TRBV12-4; d_gene: NA; j_gene: TRBJ2-4; CDR3aa: CASSRSAKNIQYF; CDR3nt: TGTGCCAGCAGTCGTTCGGCCAAAAACATTCAGTACTTC
abundance: NA; v_gene: TRBV15; d_gene: TRBD1; j_gene: TRBJ2-2; CDR3aa: CATSSPQGVTGELFF; CDR3nt: TGTGCCACCTCGTCTCCTCAGGGGGTCACCGGGGAGCTGTTTTTT
abundance: few; v_gene: TRBV4-1; d_gene: NA; j_gene: TRBJ2-7; CDR3aa: CASSQGQSRYEQYF; CDR3nt: TGCGCCAGCAGCCAAGGACAGTCGCGGTACGAGCAGTACTTC
abundance: NA; v_gene: TRBV3-1; d_gene: TRBD1; j_gene: TRBJ1-4; CDR3aa: CASSFRQGKVREKLFF; CDR3nt: TGTGCCAGCAGCTTTCGACAGGGGAAGGTTCGTGAAAAACTGTTTTTT
abundance: NA; v_gene: TRBV15; d_gene: TRBD1; j_gene: TRBJ1-2; CDR3aa: CATSPATGGIGYTF; CDR3nt: TGTGCCACCAGCCCAGCCACAGGGGGTATTGGCTACACCTTC
abundance: NA; v_gene: TRBV27; d_gene: NA; j_gene: TRBJ2-5; CDR3aa: CASSFNQGIETQYF; CDR3nt: TGTGCCAGCAGTTTTAACCAGGGCATAGAGACCCAGTACTTC
abundance: many; v_gene: TRBV4-2; d_gene: NA; j_gene: TRBJ2-1; CDR3aa: CASSQGAGWEEDNEQFF; CDR3nt: TGTGCCAGCAGCCAAGGTGCGGGGTGGGAGGAGGACAATGAGCAGTTCTTC
abundance: many; v_gene: TRBV27; d_gene: TRBD2; j_gene: TRBJ2-3; CDR3aa: CASSFFLAGGSDTQYF; CDR3nt: TGTGCCAGCAGTTTTTTCCTAGCGGGGGGTTCAGATACGCAGTATTTT
abundance: many; v_gene: TRBV7-9; d_gene: NA; j_gene: TRBJ1-1; CDR3aa: CASNDGNTEAFF; CDR3nt: TGTGCCAGCAACGACGGGAACACTGAAGCTTTCTTT
abundance: few; v_gene: TRBV5-1; d_gene: NA; j_gene: TRBJ1-1; CDR3aa: CASSLPGLENTEAFF; CDR3nt: TGCGCCAGCAGCTTGCCGGGGCTCGAGAACACTGAAGCTTTCTTT
abundance: few; v_gene: TRBV7-9; d_gene: NA; j_gene: TRBJ2-7; CDR3aa: CASSRAHFDAPYEQYF; CDR3nt: TGTGCCAGCAGCCGGGCGCACTTCGATGCCCCCTACGAGCAGTACTTC
abundance: NA; v_gene: TRBV6-1; d_gene: TRBD1; j_gene: TRBJ2-1; CDR3aa: CASSPWTGTFDEQFF; CDR3nt: TGTGCCAGCAGCCCTTGGACAGGGACGTTCGATGAGCAGTTCTTC
abundance: NA; v_gene: TRBV7-9; d_gene: NA; j_gene: TRBJ1-1; CDR3aa: CASTEDGAKNTETFF; CDR3nt: TGTGCCAGCACCGAGGATGGGGCCAAGAACACTGAAACTTTCTTT
abundance: many; v_gene: TRBV6-2/TRBV6-3; d_gene: NA; j_gene: TRBJ2-5; CDR3aa: CASSYPAHQETQYF; CDR3nt: TGTGCCAGCAGTTACCCCGCTCATCAAGAGACCCAGTACTTC
abundance: NA; v_gene: TRBV6-5; d_gene: NA; j_gene: TRBJ2-2; CDR3aa: CASTGYTGELFF; CDR3nt: TGTGCCAGTACAGGGTACACCGGGGAGCTGTTTTTT
abundance: many; v_gene: TRBV7-3; d_gene: TRBD1; j_gene: TRBJ2-2; CDR3aa: CASSPDRGKPGELFF; CDR3nt: TGTGCCAGCAGCCCGGACAGGGGGAAGCCCGGGGAGCTGTTTTTT
abundance: many; v_gene: TRBV7-8; d_gene: TRBD2; j_gene: TRBJ2-1; CDR3aa: CASSSPGASGSASYNEQFF; CDR3nt: TGTGCCAGCAGCTCCCCGGGGGCTAGCGGGAGCGCATCCTACAATGAGCAGTTCTTC
abundance: NA; v_gene: TRBV2; d_gene: TRBD2; j_gene: TRBJ2-7; CDR3aa: CASRVIAGEFEQYF; CDR3nt: TGTGCCAGCAGAGTTATAGCGGGAGAGTTCGAGCAGTACTTC
abundance: NA; v_gene: TRBV7-9; d_gene: NA; j_gene: TRBJ2-7; CDR3aa: CASNNPRVPGQYF; CDR3nt: TGTGCCAGCAACAACCCCCGGGTTCCTGGGCAGTACTTC
abundance: few; v_gene: TRBV27; d_gene: NA; j_gene: TRBJ1-6; CDR3aa: CASSLSRGAGPPLHF; CDR3nt: TGTGCCAGCAGTTTATCTCGGGGAGCTGGGCCACCCCTCCACTTT
abundance: few; v_gene: TRBV7-7; d_gene: TRBD1; j_gene: TRBJ1-5; CDR3aa: CASSHRDRGNNQPQHF; CDR3nt: TGTGCCAGCAGCCACAGGGACAGGGGAAACAATCAGCCCCAGCATTTT
abundance: few; v_gene: TRBV5-1; d_gene: NA; j_gene: TRBJ2-7; CDR3aa: CASSLSVGPRPGQIYEQYF; CDR3nt: TGCGCCAGCAGCTTGAGTGTAGGGCCCCGTCCGGGACAAATCTACGAGCAGTACTTC
abundance: NA; v_gene: TRBV24-1; d_gene: NA; j_gene: TRBJ2-7; CDR3aa: CATSDPRFSPYEQYF; CDR3nt: TGTGCCACCAGTGATCCCAGGTTTAGTCCGTACGAGCAGTACTTC
abundance: many; v_gene: TRBV6-5; d_gene: TRBD1; j_gene: TRBJ2-7; CDR3aa: CASWTGNLKEQYF; CDR3nt: TGTGCCAGCTGGACAGGGAATTTGAAGGAGCAGTACTTC
abundance: many; v_gene: TRBV6-5; d_gene: NA; j_gene: TRBJ2-1; CDR3aa: CASSYSSSYNEQFF; CDR3nt: TGTGCCAGCAGTTACTCGAGCAGTTACAATGAGCAGTTCTTC
abundance: NA; v_gene: TRBV20-1; d_gene: NA; j_gene: TRBJ2-7; CDR3aa: CSARDEKILYEQYF; CDR3nt: TGCAGTGCTAGAGATGAAAAGATCTTATACGAGCAGTACTTC
abundance: few; v_gene: TRBV28; d_gene: TRBD2; j_gene: TRBJ2-7; CDR3aa: CASSLSLSAGDYEQYF; CDR3nt: TGTGCCAGCAGTTTATCCCTTAGTGCGGGGGATTACGAGCAGTACTTC
abundance: NA; v_gene: TRBV7-9; d_gene: NA; j_gene: TRBJ1-1; CDR3aa: CASSPLMNTEAFF; CDR3nt: TGTGCCAGCAGCCCACTGATGAACACTGAAGCTTTCTTT
abundance: NA; v_gene: TRBV29-1; d_gene: TRBD2; j_gene: TRBJ2-3; CDR3aa: CSVEETSGRRTDTQYF; CDR3nt: TGCAGCGTTGAGGAAACTAGCGGGAGAAGGACAGATACGCAGTATTTT
abundance: NA; v_gene: TRBV12-3/TRBV12-4; d_gene: TRBD1; j_gene: TRBJ1-2; CDR3aa: CASSHGTEILKGYTF; CDR3nt: TGTGCCAGCAGCCACGGGACAGAAATATTAAAGGGCTACACCTTC
abundance: many; v_gene: TRBV7-9; d_gene: NA; j_gene: TRBJ2-5; CDR3aa: CASRRSAEETQYF; CDR3nt: TGTGCCAGCAGGCGATCGGCGGAGGAGACCCAGTACTTC
abundance: many; v_gene: TRBV6-1; d_gene: NA; j_gene: TRBJ2-7; CDR3aa: CASSPDSSEQYF; CDR3nt: TGTGCCAGCAGCCCGGACAGCAGTGAGCAGTACTTC
abundance: few; v_gene: TRBV27; d_gene: NA; j_gene: TRBJ1-3; CDR3aa: CASSYGGNGNTIYF; CDR3nt: TGTGCCAGCAGTTATGGGGGGAATGGAAACACCATATATTTT
abundance: NA; v_gene: TRBV19; d_gene: NA; j_gene: TRBJ2-1; CDR3aa: CASSITLGSSYNEQFF; CDR3nt: TGTGCCAGTAGTATTACTCTTGGGAGCTCCTACAATGAGCAGTTCTTC
abundance: few; v_gene: TRBV10-3; d_gene: NA; j_gene: TRBJ2-2; CDR3aa: CAISESVRAKGELFF; CDR3nt: TGTGCCATCAGTGAGTCAGTCAGAGCTAAGGGGGAGCTGTTTTTT
abundance: many; v_gene: TRBV4-1; d_gene: NA; j_gene: TRBJ1-6; CDR3aa: CASSQIVELGNSPLHF; CDR3nt: TGCGCCAGCAGCCAAATCGTAGAGTTGGGGAATTCACCCCTCCACTTT
abundance: few; v_gene: TRBV24-1; d_gene: TRBD1; j_gene: TRBJ2-1; CDR3aa: CATSETGEEIENEQFF; CDR3nt: TGTGCCACCAGTGAGACAGGGGAAGAAATAGAGAATGAGCAGTTCTTC
abundance: few; v_gene: TRBV25-1; d_gene: NA; j_gene: TRBJ2-1; CDR3aa: CASSERAGGSYNEQFF; CDR3nt: TGTGCCAGCAGTGAAAGGGCGGGTGGGTCCTACAATGAGCAGTTCTTC
abundance: few; v_gene: TRBV5-6; d_gene: NA; j_gene: TRBJ1-6; CDR3aa: CASSFVGSSNSPLHF; CDR3nt: TGTGCCAGCAGTTTCGTGGGGTCCTCCAATTCACCCCTCCACTTT
abundance: NA; v_gene: TRBV5-1; d_gene: NA; j_gene: TRBJ2-1; CDR3aa: CASSPAASNEQFF; CDR3nt: TGCGCCAGCAGCCCGGCGGCGTCCAATGAGCAGTTCTTC
abundance: many; v_gene: TRBV7-9; d_gene: NA; j_gene: TRBJ2-1; CDR3aa: CASSLAGTYNEQFF; CDR3nt: TGTGCCAGCAGCTTAGCGGGAACCTACAATGAGCAGTTCTTC
abundance: few; v_gene: TRBV2; d_gene: TRBD2; j_gene: TRBJ2-7; CDR3aa: CASISGREVASYEQYF; CDR3nt: TGTGCCAGCATCTCAGGTCGGGAGGTCGCTTCCTACGAGCAGTACTTC
abundance: NA; v_gene: TRBV29-1; d_gene: NA; j_gene: TRBJ1-3; CDR3aa: CSVLDSTSTRNTIYF; CDR3nt: TGCAGCGTTCTGGACAGTACCTCAACCCGAAACACCATATATTTT
abundance: NA; v_gene: TRBV19; d_gene: NA; j_gene: TRBJ1-1; CDR3aa: CASNPFPNTEAFF; CDR3nt: TGTGCCAGTAATCCCTTCCCGAACACTGAAGCTTTCTTT
abundance: many; v_gene: TRBV2; d_gene: TRBD1; j_gene: TRBJ2-2; CDR3aa: CASMRTGENTGELFF; CDR3nt: TGTGCCAGCATGCGGACAGGCGAGAACACCGGGGAGCTGTTTTTT